The rows below give T cell receptor beta chains drawn from one sample of a study of cytomegalovirus exposure and HLA in healthy donors. Assay used: immunoSEQ multiplex PCR; TCRdb lists only in-frame clones, some missing. Of a few hundred thousand clones listed, nearly 90% were seen once; the top ten hold about 0.36%. Material: PBMCs. The receptors derive from a woman aged 18-30 years in good health and CMV-seronegative. CDR3s leave out the opening cysteine and the closing phenylalanine or tryptophan. Clone size is stated in some rows and not others, as once, few, many or a class when expanded.

j_gene: TRBJ1-1
v_gene: TRBV28
abundance: -
CDR3aa: ASRPGGGNTEAF

j_gene: TRBJ1-1
v_gene: TRBV18
abundance: -
CDR3aa: ASSRSTVNTEAF

j_gene: TRBJ2-3
v_gene: TRBV28
abundance: once
CDR3aa: ASRPPVGLAGGSTDTQY

j_gene: TRBJ2-7
v_gene: TRBV18
abundance: -
CDR3aa: ASSPQDPGTGVGEQY

j_gene: TRBJ2-1
v_gene: TRBV23-1
abundance: once
CDR3aa: ASSQSGVGYNEQF

j_gene: TRBJ2-3
v_gene: TRBV6-4
abundance: -
CDR3aa: ASSATTWTSGGTDTQY

j_gene: TRBJ1-1
v_gene: TRBV6-1
abundance: -
CDR3aa: ASSGGQSAF

j_gene: TRBJ2-1
v_gene: TRBV5-6
abundance: -
CDR3aa: ASSFLQAPGPYNEQF

j_gene: TRBJ2-5
v_gene: TRBV2
abundance: -
CDR3aa: ASSEERTSEGQY

j_gene: TRBJ1-2
v_gene: TRBV4-1
abundance: -
CDR3aa: ASSQGAAFGYT

j_gene: TRBJ2-6
v_gene: TRBV19
abundance: -
CDR3aa: ASSIPPGQGGSGANVLT

j_gene: TRBJ2-3
v_gene: TRBV5-1
abundance: -
CDR3aa: ASGQLASDTQY

j_gene: TRBJ2-5
v_gene: TRBV5-6
abundance: -
CDR3aa: ASRHWGAGGWDQETQY

j_gene: TRBJ1-5
v_gene: TRBV19
abundance: -
CDR3aa: ASSIGQNYQPQH

j_gene: TRBJ1-6
v_gene: TRBV28
abundance: -
CDR3aa: ASSLSQWPSPLH

j_gene: TRBJ1-1
v_gene: TRBV7-2
abundance: -
CDR3aa: ASSLGGLDTEAF

j_gene: TRBJ2-2
v_gene: TRBV5-1
abundance: -
CDR3aa: ASSFDRLTGELF

j_gene: TRBJ1-1
v_gene: TRBV28
abundance: -
CDR3aa: ASSLSGSINTEAF

j_gene: TRBJ1-4
v_gene: TRBV5-1
abundance: -
CDR3aa: ASSPGGLDEKLF

j_gene: TRBJ1-2
v_gene: TRBV6-6
abundance: -
CDR3aa: ASSPDYGYT

j_gene: TRBJ1-2
v_gene: TRBV29-1
abundance: -
CDR3aa: SVSVIQRNYGYT

j_gene: TRBJ2-2
v_gene: TRBV2
abundance: -
CDR3aa: ASSGPIEGPGELF

j_gene: TRBJ1-6
v_gene: TRBV6-1
abundance: -
CDR3aa: ASSPRSGGNSPLH

j_gene: TRBJ1-6
v_gene: TRBV27
abundance: -
CDR3aa: ASSDWVDSYNSPLH

j_gene: TRBJ2-2
v_gene: TRBV28
abundance: -
CDR3aa: ASSHPPGGTGELF

j_gene: TRBJ2-7
v_gene: TRBV19
abundance: -
CDR3aa: ASSLSGTGVYEQY

j_gene: TRBJ1-3
v_gene: TRBV10-1
abundance: -
CDR3aa: ASSAVRGGNTIY

j_gene: TRBJ2-7
v_gene: TRBV7-2
abundance: -
CDR3aa: ASSISGDSYEQY

j_gene: TRBJ2-5
v_gene: TRBV19
abundance: -
CDR3aa: ASSYAGGEETQY

j_gene: TRBJ2-4
v_gene: TRBV5-8
abundance: -
CDR3aa: ASSLAYRAKNIQY

j_gene: TRBJ1-1
v_gene: TRBV1
abundance: few
CDR3aa: TSSQDVRQAF

j_gene: TRBJ2-5
v_gene: TRBV5-4
abundance: once
CDR3aa: ASSVLLAGNGETQY